This T cell receptor (beta chain) emerged from a study of T cell responses to AZD1222 COVID-19 vaccine. This clone was counted a single time. Its antigen is undetermined. Study-wide points: Repertoires were obtained only post-peak T cell response. Among vaccine-associated CD4 TCRs, coverage spanned spike, with dominance at 160-218 and 743-854.

This CDR3 has 15 amino acids. The germline V gene has CDR1 SGDLS and CDR2 YYNGEE. V shed 0 bases and J shed 5 bases, with 14 bases lying between them. Profiled with immunoSEQ multiplex PCR; TCRdb holds only in-frame clones, not every one. The sample lists approximately 99,000 clones, roughly 85% seen once, with about 2.9% in the top ten. The chain links TRBV9 to TRBJ1-1; D might be TRBD1 (6 bases). The receptor comes from an adult in good health. The specimen comprised peripheral blood, sampled on day 0 of AZD1222 vaccination. The CDR3 sequence: CASSVGRGGRTEAFF. For the CDR3, the DNA is TGTGCCAGCAGCGTAGGACGGGGGGGCCGAACTGAAGCTTTCTTT.